A selection of T cell receptor beta chains follows, all from one sample in a study of CD8+CD57+ T cells in acquired aplastic anemia. MiXCR was run by TCRdb on the reads, yielding one entry per CDR3 protein. The repertoire has about 420,000 distinct CDR3 sequences, around 72% of them found once; the top ten carry less than 4%. Source material: sorted CD4+, CD8+, or CD8+CD57+ T cells (not recorded which) from PBMCs. These receptors all stem from a human donor in good health, serving as a control. Both conserved end residues are part of each CDR3. Fields, in order: V gene, D gene, CDR3 length, J gene, clone size, CDR3 protein, CDR3 DNA. D genes are given only for firm matches. Clone size appears in some rows only: once, few, many, or a class for an expanded clone.

>TRBV7-2|.|14|TRBJ2-7|.
CASSSIHGAYEQYF
TGTGCCAGCAGCTCCATACACGGTGCCTACGAGCAGTACTTC
>TRBV12-3/TRBV12-4|.|14|TRBJ1-6|.
CASSKGPLDSPLHF
TGTGCCAGCAGCAAAGGACCATTAGACTCACCCCTCCACTTT
>TRBV25-1|TRBD1|16|TRBJ2-7|.
CASSTGQGDASYTQYF
TGTGCCAGCAGCACGGGACAGGGGGATGCGTCATATACGCAGTACTTT
>TRBV7-2|TRBD1|14|TRBJ1-6|.
CASRGTGANSPLHF
TGTGCCAGCAGGGGGACAGGGGCTAATTCACCCCTCCACTTT
>TRBV19|.|13|TRBJ1-2|few
CASSYRDNYGYTF
TGTGCCAGTAGTTACAGGGATAACTATGGCTACACCTTC
>TRBV18|.|14|TRBJ1-5|many
CASSPGRLNQPQHF
TGTGCCAGCTCACCGGGGCGGCTCAATCAGCCCCAGCATTTT
>TRBV20-1|.|13|TRBJ1-1|.
CSAERAGNTEAFF
TGCAGTGCTGAAAGGGCAGGAAACACTGAAGCTTTCTTT
>TRBV11-1|TRBD1|16|TRBJ2-7|.
CASSPRQGASHYEQYF
TGTGCCAGCAGCCCAAGACAGGGGGCTTCCCACTACGAGCAGTACTTC
>TRBV11-2|.|12|TRBJ2-7|.
CASRSTRNKQYF
TGTGCCAGCAGGTCTACCCGTAACAAGCAGTACTTC
>TRBV29-1|.|11|TRBJ1-1|.
CSLEAGAEAFF
TGCAGCTTGGAGGCGGGGGCTGAAGCTTTCTTT
>TRBV3-1|.|13|TRBJ2-5|many
CASSQLDQETQYF
TGTGCCAGCAGCCAACTTGACCAAGAGACCCAGTACTTC
>TRBV2|TRBD2|16|TRBJ2-2|.
CASSKRGAQNTGELSW
TGTGCCAGCAGCAAGCGGGGGGCCCAGAACACCGGGGAGCTGTCTTGG
>TRBV7-2|.|15|TRBJ2-2|many
CASSSGRANTGELFF
TGTGCCAGCAGCTCCGGACGTGCGAACACCGGGGAGCTGTTTTTT
>TRBV12-3/TRBV12-4|TRBD1|16|TRBJ1-6|few
CASSLAGTGGSSPLHF
TGTGCCAGCAGTTTAGCCGGGACAGGGGGGAGTTCACCCCTCCACTTT
>TRBV11-1|.|17|TRBJ2-1|once
CASSLGEAEGFFEEQFF
TGTGCCAGCAGCTTAGGAGAGGCTGAAGGCTTCTTTGAAGAGCAGTTCTTC
>TRBV18|.|14|TRBJ1-1|many
CASSPWEGDTEAFF
TGTGCCAGCTCACCATGGGAGGGAGACACTGAAGCTTTCTTT
>TRBV20-1|.|12|TRBJ1-1|.
CSAELLAAAAFF
TGCAGTGCGGAACTGTTGGCGGCGGCTGCTTTCTTT
>TRBV6-2/TRBV6-3|TRBD1|12|TRBJ1-1|many
CASGGQGTEAFF
TGTGCCAGCGGGGGACAGGGGACTGAAGCTTTCTTT
>TRBV7-7|.|14|TRBJ1-4|.
CASSPPSTNTGELF
TGTGCTAGCAGCCCGCCTAGCACGAACACCGGGGAGCTTTTT
>TRBV2|.|16|TRBJ1-3|.
CASSNAWSRAANTLYF
TGTGCCAGCAGTAACGCATGGAGCAGGGCTGCCAACACGCTATATTTT
>TRBV19|.|13|TRBJ1-6|.
CASSISPDPPQHF
TGTGCCAGTAGTATATCCCCAGATCCGCCCCAGCACTTT
>TRBV12-3/TRBV12-4|.|23|TRBJ2-3|.
CASSFYICSARAGWRGTTDTQYF
.
>TRBV7-2|.|14|TRBJ2-3|.
CASSPGASTGGHNF
TGTGCCAGCAGCCCCGGCGCCTCCACGGGTGGCCACAATTTT
>TRBV5-8|.|14|TRBJ1-5|many
CASSLGGGTQPQHF
TGTGCCAGCAGTCTTGGGGGGGGAACGCAGCCCCAGCATTTT
>TRBV5-8|.|13|TRBJ1-6|many
CASSSPGDSPLHF
TGTGCCAGCAGCTCCCCAGGGGATTCACCCCTCCACTTT
>TRBV7-2|TRBD1|13|TRBJ2-6|.
CASTDRGTNVLTF
TGTGCCAGCACCGACAGGGGAACCAACGTCCTGACTTTC
>TRBV20-1|TRBD1|11|TRBJ2-7|.
CSAQQGEEQYF
TGCAGTGCTCAGCAGGGGGAAGAGCAGTACTTC
>TRBV20-1|.|14|TRBJ1-2|once
CSADGTSGVKGYTF
TGCAGTGCCGACGGGACTAGCGGGGTCAAAGGCTACACCTTC